This T cell receptor beta chain was profiled in a study of response to subunit inactivated influenza vaccine listed by TCRdb under 2018. The study in broad terms: Deep quantitative profiling of the T cell receptor repertoire was used in the study to follow responses to a trivalent subunit inactivated influenza vaccine.

Broader findings and caveats from the paper: According to the authors, only a limited number of new T cells may be recruited by each seasonal influenza vaccination.

The germline V gene specifies SGHTA as CDR1 and FQGNSA as CDR2. The CDR3, cysteine through phenylalanine, is 15 amino acids long. The CDR3 DNA has 45 bases and is translated from base 1. Clipping removes 1 base from V and 6 bases from J, with 6 as the unmatched junction base count. The protocol used for the library was RT-PCR. The instrument given in TCRdb is Illumina HiSeq 2500. TCRdb reprocessed the public reads (quality trimming at Q25 with fastp, clone calling with MiXCR) and kept in-frame beta chains. Each entry merges the rows of one CDR3 protein and shows their most common DNA and genes. The sample table holds 500,000 to 550,000 distinct CDR3 sequences, of which roughly 23% were seen once. The ten largest make up 2.8% of the sample. This clonotype was found a few times. It has no known antigen specificity. No much larger clonotype is one base removed from it; base qualities were not supplied. The sample also formed part of further work on T cells expressing NK-cell markers. Drawing on the second study: 5'RACE template switching, by which a universal primer site and unique molecular identifiers were added, was used to make TCR beta cDNA libraries. TCR beta-chain repertoires were profiled in sorted CD3+CD56+NKG2C+, CD3+CD56+NKG2C- and CD3+CD56-NKG2C+ T-cell subsets from several donors. Among the eight sequenced donors, seven were HCMV-seropositive and one was HCMV-seronegative. In several experiments an anti-gammadeltaTCR antibody was added to restrict sorting to alphabetaTCR-expressing T cells. In several donors, the dominant CD3+CD56+NKG2C+ clonotypes ranked among the top 10 CD8+ clonotypes, making up about 1.0-8% of CD8+ T cells. Those dominant clonotypes were again the most abundant among CD3+CD56-NKG2C+ cells in a few donors, at about 28.3-60.1%. Whether the expanded NKG2C-expressing T cell clones were specific for HCMV antigens remained unclear. Randomly selected healthy volunteers, three men and five women, were used as the eight sequenced donors. To determine HCMV serostatus, a commercial ELISA kit was used to detect HCMV-specific IgG in serum. Peripheral blood mononuclear cells were isolated from blood by Ficoll density gradient centrifugation. CD4+ and CD8+ T cells were isolated from PBMC by magnetic immunoseparation with Miltenyi isolation kits. cDNA synthesis was primed from the TCR beta constant segment, followed by two successive PCR amplification steps. Sequencing of the libraries produced 2 x 150 bp reads on Illumina HiSeq 2000/2500, MiSeq or NextSeq. MIGEC was used to demultiplex reads and group reads by UMI, and MiTCR was used to assemble and quantify clonotypes. To remove erroneous sequences, TCR cDNA sequences were retained only when supported by two or more reads. Downstream repertoire analysis used the tcR package, and clonotypes were matched across fractions by CDR3 nucleotide sequence plus V segment. Antigen specificity was annotated against VDJdb with VDJmatch, allowing one amino acid substitution in CDR3.

The V and J genes are TRBV7-2 and TRBJ2-1, and 7 bases in between align with TRBD2. Sequencing used CD4+ T cells sorted from PBMCs, obtained approximately 12 days after vaccination. This clonotype originated in a man aged 50 to 60 who received an inactivated influenza vaccine. Donor details come from another sample of the same person, matched by shared clones. The CDR3 amino acid sequence is: CASSLVAGSANEQFF. At the DNA level, the sequence is TGTGCCAGCAGCTTAGTAGCGGGCTCGGCCAATGAGCAGTTCTTC.